This TCR beta chain derives from a study of tumor T cells in aggressive B-cell lymphoma. The V gene's germline CDR1 is SGHVS and CDR2 FQNEAQ. The V and J ends lost 4 bases and 6 bases, in that order; junction bases with no gene match: 16. The CDR3 length is 17 residues. The method was immunoSEQ multiplex PCR; TCRdb's version includes in-frame clones alone and lacks a portion of them. This table holds about 11,000 clones, around 91% found once. The chain employs TRBV7-8 and TRBJ2-3; 7 bases agree with TRBD1. Sample: tumor tissue. This receptor was identified in an adult with diffuse large B cell lymphoma. CDR3 coding DNA: TGTGCCAGCAGCTCTCATAGGGGGCTCCGGGCAGGGGATACGCAGTATTTT. The encoded protein is CASSSHRGLRAGDTQYF.